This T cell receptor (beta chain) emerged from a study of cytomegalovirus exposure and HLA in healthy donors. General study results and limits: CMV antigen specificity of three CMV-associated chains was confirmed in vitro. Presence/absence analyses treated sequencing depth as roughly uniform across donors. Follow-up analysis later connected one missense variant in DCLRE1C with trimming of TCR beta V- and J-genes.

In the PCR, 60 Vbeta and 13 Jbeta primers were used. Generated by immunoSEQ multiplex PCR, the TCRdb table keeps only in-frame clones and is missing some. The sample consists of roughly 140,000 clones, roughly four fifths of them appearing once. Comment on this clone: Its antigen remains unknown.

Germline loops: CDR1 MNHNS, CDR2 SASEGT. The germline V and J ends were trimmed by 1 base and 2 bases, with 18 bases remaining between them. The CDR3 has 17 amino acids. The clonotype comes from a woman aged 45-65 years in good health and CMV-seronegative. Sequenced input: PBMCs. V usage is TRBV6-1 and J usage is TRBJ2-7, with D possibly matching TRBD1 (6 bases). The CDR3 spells CASSEVLRGRGPYEQYF. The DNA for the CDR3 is TGTGCCAGCAGTGAAGTGCTTCGGGGCAGGGGACCCTACGAGCAGTACTTC.